Listed below are T cell receptor beta chains from one sample, sequenced in a study of blood T cell repertoires in COVID-19. Produced via immunoSEQ multiplex PCR; TCRdb's table is partial and in-frame only. The sample holds around 70,000 clones; around 85% are singletons and the top ten take about 12%. The specimen was peripheral blood. The source of these receptors is a human donor in a cohort sampled during active COVID-19. Each CDR3 is given with its conserved first and last residue. The D gene is left open where the match is weak. Not all rows give a size; the values are once, few, many and, for expanded clones, a class.

abundance: -; d_gene: -; v_gene: TRBV7-9; j_gene: TRBJ2-7; CDR3aa: CASSGRGGSLYEQYF; CDR3nt: TGTGCCAGCAGCGGCCGTGGAGGTTCTCTCTACGAGCAGTACTTC
abundance: -; d_gene: -; v_gene: TRBV5-1; j_gene: TRBJ2-7; CDR3aa: CASTGAHEQYF; CDR3nt: TGCGCCAGCACAGGGGCCCACGAGCAGTACTTC
abundance: -; d_gene: TRBD1; v_gene: TRBV5-1; j_gene: TRBJ2-1; CDR3aa: CASSTGTGGSEQFF; CDR3nt: TGCGCCAGCAGCACCGGGACAGGGGGCAGTGAGCAGTTCTTC
abundance: few; d_gene: -; v_gene: TRBV5-4; j_gene: TRBJ1-6; CDR3aa: CASSLDSGNSPLHF; CDR3nt: TGTGCCAGCAGCTTGGACAGCGGTAATTCACCCCTCCACTTT
abundance: -; d_gene: TRBD1; v_gene: TRBV2; j_gene: TRBJ2-3; CDR3aa: CASSSGQGTDTQYF; CDR3nt: TGTGCCAGCAGTTCAGGACAGGGAACAGATACGCAGTATTTT
abundance: -; d_gene: TRBD1; v_gene: TRBV2; j_gene: TRBJ2-7; CDR3aa: CASSGQVVYEQYF; CDR3nt: TGTGCCAGCAGCGGACAGGTGGTGTACGAGCAGTACTTC
abundance: -; d_gene: -; v_gene: TRBV19; j_gene: TRBJ2-1; CDR3aa: CASSIDSRRVNEQFF; CDR3nt: TGTGCCAGTAGTATAGATTCGCGCAGGGTGAATGAGCAGTTCTTC
abundance: once; d_gene: -; v_gene: TRBV11-3; j_gene: TRBJ2-1; CDR3aa: CASSPGGVYNEQFF; CDR3nt: TGTGCCAGCAGCCCCGGGGGAGTCTACAATGAGCAGTTCTTC
abundance: -; d_gene: -; v_gene: TRBV29-1; j_gene: TRBJ1-1; CDR3aa: CSVGGMNTEAFF; CDR3nt: TGCAGCGTTGGGGGCATGAACACTGAAGCTTTCTTT
abundance: -; d_gene: -; v_gene: TRBV2; j_gene: TRBJ1-2; CDR3aa: CASTPPDRAYGYTF; CDR3nt: TGTGCCAGCACACCCCCCGACAGAGCTTATGGCTACACCTTC
abundance: -; d_gene: -; v_gene: TRBV7-2; j_gene: TRBJ1-1; CDR3aa: CASSLAKGLRTEAFF; CDR3nt: TGTGCCAGCAGCTTAGCCAAGGGGCTTCGCACTGAAGCTTTCTTT
abundance: few; d_gene: TRBD1; v_gene: TRBV5-3; j_gene: TRBJ1-5; CDR3aa: CARSRDRDSNQPQHF; CDR3nt: TGTGCCAGAAGCAGAGACAGGGATAGCAATCAGCCCCAGCATTTT
abundance: -; d_gene: TRBD1; v_gene: TRBV15; j_gene: TRBJ1-1; CDR3aa: CATSSGGTGTEAFF; CDR3nt: TGTGCCACCAGCTCCGGAGGGACAGGCACTGAAGCTTTCTTT
abundance: once; d_gene: -; v_gene: TRBV28; j_gene: TRBJ2-5; CDR3aa: CASSSAGLPYF; CDR3nt: TGTGCCAGCAGTTCGGCGGGACTCCCGTACTTC
abundance: -; d_gene: TRBD1; v_gene: TRBV7-2; j_gene: TRBJ1-6; CDR3aa: CASSFRQGPNSPLHF; CDR3nt: TGTGCCAGCAGCTTCCGACAGGGCCCTAATTCACCCCTCCACTTT
abundance: -; d_gene: -; v_gene: TRBV7-9; j_gene: TRBJ1-1; CDR3aa: CASSLDQGRAFF; CDR3nt: TGTGCCAGCAGCTTAGATCAGGGTCGAGCTTTCTTT
abundance: -; d_gene: TRBD2; v_gene: TRBV2; j_gene: TRBJ2-5; CDR3aa: CASSDQRGGPETQYF; CDR3nt: TGTGCCAGCAGTGATCAGCGGGGGGGCCCGGAGACCCAGTACTTC
abundance: -; d_gene: -; v_gene: TRBV9; j_gene: TRBJ1-5; CDR3aa: CASSVGVGGSLEPQHF; CDR3nt: TGTGCCAGCAGCGTAGGGGTGGGAGGCAGCCTGGAGCCCCAGCATTTT
abundance: few; d_gene: -; v_gene: TRBV5-1; j_gene: TRBJ1-5; CDR3aa: CASSLAGVRNQPQHF; CDR3nt: TGCGCCAGCAGCTTGGCAGGTGTCCGCAATCAGCCCCAGCATTTT
abundance: -; d_gene: -; v_gene: TRBV3-1/TRBV3-2; j_gene: TRBJ1-1; CDR3aa: CASSHGKGGAAFF; CDR3nt: TGTGCCAGCAGCCATGGGAAGGGAGGGGCCGCTTTCTTT
abundance: -; d_gene: TRBD2; v_gene: TRBV18; j_gene: TRBJ2-5; CDR3aa: CASSPGLAETQYF; CDR3nt: TGTGCCAGCTCACCAGGACTAGCGGAGACCCAGTACTTC